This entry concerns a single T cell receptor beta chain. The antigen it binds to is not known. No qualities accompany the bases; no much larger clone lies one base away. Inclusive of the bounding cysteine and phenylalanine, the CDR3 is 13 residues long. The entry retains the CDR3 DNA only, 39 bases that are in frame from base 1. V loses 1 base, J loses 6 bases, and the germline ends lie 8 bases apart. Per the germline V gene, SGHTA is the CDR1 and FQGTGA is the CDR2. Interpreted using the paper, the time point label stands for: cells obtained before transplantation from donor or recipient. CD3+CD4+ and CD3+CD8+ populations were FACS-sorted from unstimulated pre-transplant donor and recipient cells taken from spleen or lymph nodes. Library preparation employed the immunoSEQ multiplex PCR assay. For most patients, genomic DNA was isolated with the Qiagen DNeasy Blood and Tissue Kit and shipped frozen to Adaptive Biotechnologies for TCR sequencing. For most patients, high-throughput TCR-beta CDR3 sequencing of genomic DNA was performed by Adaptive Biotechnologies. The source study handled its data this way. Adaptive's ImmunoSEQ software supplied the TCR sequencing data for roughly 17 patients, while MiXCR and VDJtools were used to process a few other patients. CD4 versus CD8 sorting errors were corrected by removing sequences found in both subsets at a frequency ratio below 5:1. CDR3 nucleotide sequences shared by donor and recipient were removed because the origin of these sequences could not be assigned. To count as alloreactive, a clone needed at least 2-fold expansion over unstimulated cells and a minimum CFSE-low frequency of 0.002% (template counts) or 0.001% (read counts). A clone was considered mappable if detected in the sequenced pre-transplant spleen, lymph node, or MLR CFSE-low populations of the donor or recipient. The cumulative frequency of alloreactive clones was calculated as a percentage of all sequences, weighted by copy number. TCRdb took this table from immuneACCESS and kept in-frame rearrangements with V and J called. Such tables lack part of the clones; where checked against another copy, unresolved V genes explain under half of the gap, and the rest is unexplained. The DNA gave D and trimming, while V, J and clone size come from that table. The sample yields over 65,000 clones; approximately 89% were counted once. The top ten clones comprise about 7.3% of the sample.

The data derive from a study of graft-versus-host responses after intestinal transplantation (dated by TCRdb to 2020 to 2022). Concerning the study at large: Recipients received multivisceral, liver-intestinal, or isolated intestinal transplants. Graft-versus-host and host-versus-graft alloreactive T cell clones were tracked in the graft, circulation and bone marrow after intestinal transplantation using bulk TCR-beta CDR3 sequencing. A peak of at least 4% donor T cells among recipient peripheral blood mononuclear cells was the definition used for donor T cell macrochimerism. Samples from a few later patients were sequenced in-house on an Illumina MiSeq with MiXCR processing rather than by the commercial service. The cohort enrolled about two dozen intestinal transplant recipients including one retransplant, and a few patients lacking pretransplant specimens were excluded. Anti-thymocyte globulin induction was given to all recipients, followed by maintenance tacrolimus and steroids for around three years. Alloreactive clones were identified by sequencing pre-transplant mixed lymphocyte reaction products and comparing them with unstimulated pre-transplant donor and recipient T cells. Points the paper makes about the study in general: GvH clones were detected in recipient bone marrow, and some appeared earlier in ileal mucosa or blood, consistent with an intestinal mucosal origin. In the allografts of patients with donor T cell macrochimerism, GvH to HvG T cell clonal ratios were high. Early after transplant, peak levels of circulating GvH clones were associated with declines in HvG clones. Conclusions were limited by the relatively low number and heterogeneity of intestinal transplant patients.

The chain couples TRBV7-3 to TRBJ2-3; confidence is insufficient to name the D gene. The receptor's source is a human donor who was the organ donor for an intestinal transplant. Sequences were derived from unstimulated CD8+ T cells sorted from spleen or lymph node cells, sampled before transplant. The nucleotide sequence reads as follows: TGTGCCAGCAGCTTAATAACGGCGGATACGCAGTATTTT. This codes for CASSLITADTQYF. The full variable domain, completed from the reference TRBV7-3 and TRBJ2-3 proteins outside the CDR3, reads GAGVSQTPSNKVTEKGKYVELRCDPISGHTALYWYRQSLGQGPEFLIYFQGTGAADDSGLPNDRFFAVRPEGSVSTLKIQRTERGDSAVYLCASSLITADTQYFGPGTRLTVL.